The 26 T cell receptor beta chains reported below all come from one sample, sequenced in a study of beta chain features in type 1 diabetes. Since all of the isolated RNA was reverse transcribed, expressed TCRB transcripts were what got sequenced. Repertoires were generated with immunoSEQ multiplex PCR, while TCRdb's copy carries only in-frame clones and drops some. Among a few hundred thousand clones listed, about 30% were seen once. Sequenced material: central memory CD4+ T cells from blood. These receptors came from a man aged 30 to 39 in good health.

This clone was found a few times. The rearrangement uses TRBV7-7 and TRBJ2-3; perhaps TRBD2 as D (5 bases). V was trimmed by 5 bases and J by 1 base, leaving 10 bases between them. This CDR3 is built from 14 residues. Germline CDR1 SSHAT, CDR2 FNYEAQ (reference sequence). CDR3 loop: CASSRGPRTDTQYF. The CDR3 DNA is TGTGCCAGCAGCCGAGGGCCACGCACAGATACGCAGTATTTT.

V and J are TRBV2 and TRBJ2-1; D possibly corresponds to TRBD1 (5 bases). Per the germline V gene, CDR1 is SNHLY and CDR2 is FYNNEI. V was cut by 1 base and J by 9 bases, with 10 bases left in between. The CDR3 runs to 13 residues. The CDR3 region is CASSEGRQTEQFF. The CDR3 DNA reads TGTGCCAGCAGTGAAGGTAGACAGACTGAGCAGTTCTTC. The full variable domain, completed using reference TRBV2 and TRBJ2-1, is EPEVTQTPSHQVTQMGQEVILRCVPISNHLYFYWYRQILGQKVEFLVSFYNNEISEKSEIFDDQFSVERPDGSNFTLKIRSTKLEDSAMYFCASSEGRQTEQFFGPGTRLTVL.

The V gene is TRBV6-5, the J gene TRBJ1-2; no clear D. Per the germline V gene, CDR1 is MNHEY and CDR2 is SVGAGI. Trimming removed 4 bases at V and 4 bases at J, with 4 bases between. CDR3 size: 11 residues. CDR3 sequence (DNA): TGTGCCAGCAGTTCCACCTATGGCTACACCTTC. This gives the protein CASSSTYGYTF.

V usage is TRBV5-1 and J usage is TRBJ2-3, with 8 bases fitting TRBD1. Germline V gene lookup returns CDR1 SGHRS and CDR2 YFSETQ. This CDR3 comprises 15 residues. The V gene end was trimmed by 1 base and the J gene end by 3 bases; junction bases not matched to a gene: 4. The CDR3 sequence: CASSLTGGHTDTQYF. CDR3 DNA: TGCGCCAGCAGCTTGACAGGGGGACATACAGATACGCAGTATTTT.

The chain employs TRBV25-1 and TRBJ2-5; 7 bases align to TRBD1. The J segment lost 9 bases and the V segment lost 4 bases, leaving 2 bases of the junction unmatched. Germline V lookup: CDR1 MGHDK, CDR2 SYGVNS. The CDR3 has 11 amino acids. This CDR3 is CASSGDRSQYF. The CDR3 DNA is TGTGCCAGCAGTGGGGACAGATCCCAGTACTTC.

This clone was detected only a few times. V is TRBV7-9 and J is TRBJ2-1; tentatively, D is TRBD2 (6 bases). The V gene's germline CDR1 is SEHNR and CDR2 FQNEAQ (reference sequence). V was cut by 0 bases and J by 9 bases, with 18 bases left in between. This CDR3 contains 16 residues. CDR3: CASSLALPRGVGEQFF. The CDR3 nucleotides are TGTGCCAGCAGCTTAGCTTTGCCTCGCGGGGTGGGTGAGCAGTTCTTC.

This clone was seen a few times. The chain has TRBV2 and TRBJ1-1; the D is unclear. The CDR3 extends over 12 amino acids. Germline V gene data show CDR1 as SNHLY and CDR2 as FYNNEI. The V end was cut by 5 bases, the J end by 1 base, with 5 bases between. CDR3 in DNA: TGTGCCAGCAGTCGACAGAACACTGAAGCTTTCTTT. It encodes CASSRQNTEAFF.

The chain recombines TRBV7-2 with TRBJ2-4; 9 nucleotides line up with TRBD2. This CDR3 contains 16 residues. V lost 5 bases, J lost 8 bases, and 13 bases stayed unmatched. Looked up from germline, CDR1 is SGHTA and CDR2 is FQGNSA. CDR3 DNA: TGTGCCAGCAGCCCCCAGGCAGCGGGAGGAGTACACATTCAGTACTTC. Its protein is CASSPQAAGGVHIQYF.

This clone was seen just once. V and J are TRBV7-9 and TRBJ2-7; 15 nucleotides align to TRBD2. The junction had 9 bases not matched to a gene; V was cut back by 3 bases and J by 0 bases. This CDR3 has 19 amino acids. The germline CDR1 and CDR2 sequences are SEHNR and FQNEAQ (reference sequence). CDR3 sequence (DNA): TGTGCCAGCAGCTTGTCGGCTGGGACTAGCGGGGGGTCCTCCTACGAGCAGTACTTC. Residues: CASSLSAGTSGGSSYEQYF.

The genes are TRBV30 and TRBJ1-1, with no clear D. The CDR3 consists of 12 residues. Germline loops: CDR1 GTSNPN, CDR2 SVGIG (reference sequence). Deletions cut 0 bases from V and 11 bases from J, with 13 bases between. The CDR3 bases are TGTGCCTGGAGTGTACTTACCAGCGAGGCTTTCTTT. Its translation: CAWSVLTSEAFF.

V usage is TRBV6-5 and J usage is TRBJ2-2, with TRBD1 identical over 10 bases. Unmatched junction bases numbered 3, after V lost 2 bases and J lost 6 bases. This CDR3 comprises 15 residues. From germline, CDR1 is MNHEY and CDR2 SVGAGI. The CDR3 here is CASSYRTGGPGELFF. CDR3 coding DNA: TGTGCCAGCAGTTACAGGACAGGGGGTCCCGGGGAGCTGTTTTTT.

This clone was seen a handful of times. V gene TRBV7-9 combines with J gene TRBJ2-7; D tentatively fits TRBD1 or TRBD2 (6 bases each). This CDR3 is built from 15 residues. With 1 base removed from V and 6 bases from J, the gap between germline ends came to 16 bases. From germline, CDR1 is SEHNR and CDR2 FQNEAQ (reference sequence). The CDR3 nucleotides read TGTGCCAGCAGCTTAGGTCCTACGGGGGCAGGCGAGCAGTACTTC. This encodes CASSLGPTGAGEQYF.

This chain connects TRBV5-4 to TRBJ2-3; D ambiguous. The V gene lost 3 bases and the J gene lost 1 base, with 12 bases spanning the gap. Germline assignment: CDR1 SGHNT and CDR2 YYREEE (reference sequence). There are 15 residues in the CDR3. The CDR3 nucleotides are TGTGCCAGCAGCTCCGGGCCCAGTGGCACAGATACGCAGTATTTT. Protein product: CASSSGPSGTDTQYF. Based on the CDR3 plus reference TRBV5-4 and TRBJ2-3, the full variable domain is ETGVTQSPTHLIKTRGQQVTLRCSSQSGHNTVSWYQQALGQGPQFIFQYYREEENGRGNFPPRFSGLQFPNYSSELNVNALELDDSALYLCASSSGPSGTDTQYFGPGTRLTVL.

V usage is TRBV10-3 and J usage is TRBJ2-5; TRBD1 matches 10 bases. The J call may be mistaken, given a closer DNA end match to TRBJ2-7. This CDR3 spans 14 amino acids. CDR1 ENHRY and CDR2 SYGVKD come from the germline V gene. CDR3 in amino acids: CAIRSGTGEYEQYF. The CDR3, as DNA: TGTGCCATCAGAAGCGGGACAGGGGAATACGAGCAGTACTTC.

This clone has a handful of counts. V and J are TRBV5-1 and TRBJ2-5, with a tentative D call TRBD2 (5 bases). Trimming pared 0 bases from V and 8 bases from J, leaving 11 bases between. Germline CDR1 reads SGHRS; CDR2 reads YFSETQ. CDR3 length: 13 amino acids. CDR3 sequence: CASSLVVEGTQYF. The CDR3, as DNA: TGCGCCAGCAGCTTGGTAGTAGAGGGAACCCAGTACTTC.

The genes are TRBV29-1 and TRBJ1-5, with 7 bases lining up with TRBD1. CDR3 size: 14 residues. Germline assignment: CDR1 SQVTM and CDR2 ANQGSEA. V was clipped by 6 bases and J by 3 bases; unmatched bases: 8. CDR3 bases: TGCAGCGTCTCGACAGGGACCTCCAATCAGCCCCAGCATTTT. It encodes CSVSTGTSNQPQHF.

V and J are TRBV30 and TRBJ1-3, with a tentative D call TRBD1 (5 bases). CDR1 is GTSNPN and CDR2 is SVGIG in the germline V gene (reference sequence). V lost 5 bases, J lost 0 bases, and 11 bases lay in between. The CDR3 covers 14 residues. The CDR3, as DNA: TGTGCCTGGCACACAGGTTACTCTGGAAACACCATATATTTT. This translates into CAWHTGYSGNTIYF.

The rearrangement joins TRBV7-6 to TRBJ2-1; D is unclear. V dropped 5 bases and J dropped 8 bases, with 10 bases sitting between them. The CDR3 contains 12 residues. CDR1 and CDR2 from the germline V gene are SGHVS and FNYEAQ. The CDR3 nucleotides are TGTGCCAGCAGCCCTCGGGCGGATGAGCAGTTCTTC. Its protein product is CASSPRADEQFF.

As concerns this clone: A read error may be the cause here, since a much bigger clone is one base away. The genes are TRBV10-1 and TRBJ2-5; tentative D call: TRBD1 (6 bases). Germline lookup yields CDR1 WNHNN and CDR2 SYGVQD (reference sequence). The CDR3 is made up of 13 amino acids. Trimming took 6 bases from V and 1 from J, leaving 9 bases between them. CDR3 coding DNA: TGCGCCAGCAGCCGACAGGTCCAAGAGACCCAGTACTTC. Amino acids: CASSRQVQETQYF.

The rearrangement links TRBV5-6 to TRBJ2-1; the match to TRBD2 covers 7 bases. Germline lookup yields CDR1 SGHDT and CDR2 YYEEEE. The V segment lost 5 bases and the J segment 10 bases; nucleotides outside the gene matches: 6. The CDR3 loop spans 12 amino acids. This chain's CDR3 is CASRASGREQFF. CDR3 DNA sequence: TGTGCCAGCAGGGCTAGCGGTAGGGAGCAGTTCTTC. Filled out from reference TRBV5-6 and TRBJ2-1, the complete variable domain reads DAGVTQSPTHLIKTRGQQVTLRCSPKSGHDTVSWYQQALGQGPQFIFQYYEEEERQRGNFPDRFSGHQFPNYSSELNVNALLLGDSALYLCASRASGREQFFGPGTRLTVL.

There are a few counts of this clone. The chain uses TRBV29-1 and TRBJ2-1; D perhaps matches TRBD2 (7 bases). Trimming took 4 bases from V and 6 from J, leaving 13 bases between them. CDR1 is SQVTM and CDR2 is ANQGSEA in the germline V gene. CDR3 length: 13 amino acids. The CDR3 sequence: CSVGRGGANEQFF. The CDR3 DNA reads as TGCAGCGTTGGTAGGGGGGGGGCCAATGAGCAGTTCTTC.

V gene TRBV2 combines with J gene TRBJ2-1; the D gene is possibly TRBD2 (5 bases). This CDR3 is built from 15 residues. The germline gives CDR1 SNHLY, CDR2 FYNNEI. Trimming stripped 8 bases from V and 4 bases from J, with 18 bases between. For the CDR3, the DNA is TGTGCCAGCGCTTCGTGGGCAGGAGGATACAATGAGCAGTTCTTC. This encodes CASASWAGGYNEQFF.

V is TRBV7-6 and J is TRBJ2-3; D is perhaps TRBD2 (6 bases). Germline CDR1 reads SGHVS; CDR2 reads FNYEAQ. The CDR3 extends over 15 amino acids. Trimming pared 6 bases from V and 3 bases from J, leaving 16 bases between. Here the CDR3 DNA reads TGTGCCAGCAGGAGAGGGACGGGGAGGACAGATACGCAGTATTTT. Amino acid sequence: CASRRGTGRTDTQYF.

The chain employs TRBV7-9 and TRBJ2-7, with TRBD2 matching over 7 bases. The CDR3 length is 14 residues. Germline CDR1 is SEHNR and CDR2 is FQNEAQ (reference sequence). The ends lost 2 bases at V and 2 bases at J; junction bases unmatched: 3. In nucleotides, the CDR3 is TGTGCCAGCAGCTTAAGCGCGGGGGCCTACGAGCAGTACTTC. As protein: CASSLSAGAYEQYF.

The J gene is TRBJ1-1, the V gene TRBV18, with D unresolved. The germline gives CDR1 KGHSH, CDR2 LQKENI. The V end was cut by 3 bases, the J end by 0 bases, with 5 bases between. The CDR3 spans 13 residues. Written as DNA, the CDR3 is TGTGCCAGCTCACCTTCAGTGAACACTGAAGCTTTCTTT. Translated: CASSPSVNTEAFF.

The sample holds a few counts of this clone. The V call is TRBV9, the J call TRBJ2-2, with unresolved D. This CDR3 region has 14 residues. Germline V gene sequence: CDR1 SGDLS, CDR2 YYNGEE. V shed 7 bases and J shed 0 bases, with 10 bases lying between them. CDR3 protein: CASSKGTNTGELFF. CDR3 DNA sequence: TGTGCCAGCTCGAAGGGTACGAACACCGGGGAGCTGTTTTTT. Using reference TRBV9 and TRBJ2-2 for the parts outside the CDR3, the full variable domain is DSGVTQTPKHLITATGQRVTLRCSPRSGDLSVYWYQQSLDQGLQFLIQYYNGEERAKGNILERFSAQQFPDLHSELNLSSLELGDSALYFCASSKGTNTGELFFGEGSRLTVL.